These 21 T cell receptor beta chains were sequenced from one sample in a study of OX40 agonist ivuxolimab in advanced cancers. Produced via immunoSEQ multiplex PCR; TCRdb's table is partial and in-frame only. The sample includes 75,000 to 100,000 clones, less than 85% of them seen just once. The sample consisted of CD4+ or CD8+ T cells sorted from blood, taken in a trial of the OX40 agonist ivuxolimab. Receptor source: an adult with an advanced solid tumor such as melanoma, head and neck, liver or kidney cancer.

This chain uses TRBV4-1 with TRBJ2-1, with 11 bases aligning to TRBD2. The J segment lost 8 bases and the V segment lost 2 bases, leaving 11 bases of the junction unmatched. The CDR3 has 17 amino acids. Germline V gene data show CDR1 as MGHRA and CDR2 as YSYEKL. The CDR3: CASSQSPLAGGGDEQFF. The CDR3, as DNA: TGCGCCAGCAGCCAAAGTCCGCTAGCGGGGGGTGGGGATGAGCAGTTCTTC.

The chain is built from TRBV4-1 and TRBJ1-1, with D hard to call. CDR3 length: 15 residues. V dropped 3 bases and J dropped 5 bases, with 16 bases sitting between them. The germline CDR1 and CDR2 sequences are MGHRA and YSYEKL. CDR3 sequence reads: CASSQSLQARTEAFF. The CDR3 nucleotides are TGCGCCAGCAGCCAGAGCCTCCAGGCGCGGACTGAAGCTTTCTTT.

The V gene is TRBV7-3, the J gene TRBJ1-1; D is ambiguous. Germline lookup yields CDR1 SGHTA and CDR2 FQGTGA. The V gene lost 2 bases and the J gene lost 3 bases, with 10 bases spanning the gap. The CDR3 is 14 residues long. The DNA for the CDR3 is TGTGCCAGCAGCTTATCGGGTCCGGACACTGAAGCTTTCTTT. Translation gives CASSLSGPDTEAFF.

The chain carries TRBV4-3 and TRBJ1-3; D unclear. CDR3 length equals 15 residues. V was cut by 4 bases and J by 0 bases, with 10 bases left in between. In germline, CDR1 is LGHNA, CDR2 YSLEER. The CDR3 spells CASSPRASSGNTIYF. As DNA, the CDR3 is TGCGCCAGCAGCCCTCGGGCGAGCTCTGGAAACACCATATATTTT.

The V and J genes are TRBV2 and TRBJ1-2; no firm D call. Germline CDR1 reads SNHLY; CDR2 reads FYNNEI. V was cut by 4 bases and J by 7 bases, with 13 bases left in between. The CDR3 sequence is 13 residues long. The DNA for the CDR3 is TGTGCCAGCAGTGCCCGCGGCGGCTCTGGCTACACCTTC. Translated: CASSARGGSGYTF.

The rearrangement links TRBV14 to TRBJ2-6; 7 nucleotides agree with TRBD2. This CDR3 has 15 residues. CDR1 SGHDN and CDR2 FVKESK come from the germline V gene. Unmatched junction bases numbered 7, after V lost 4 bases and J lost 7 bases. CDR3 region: CASSPYIAGANVLTF. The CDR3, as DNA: TGTGCCAGCAGCCCCTACATAGCGGGCGCCAACGTCCTGACTTTC.

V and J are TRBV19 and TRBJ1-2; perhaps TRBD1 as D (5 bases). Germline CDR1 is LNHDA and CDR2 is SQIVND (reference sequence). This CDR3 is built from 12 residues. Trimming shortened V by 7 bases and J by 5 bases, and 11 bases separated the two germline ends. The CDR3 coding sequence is TGTGCCAGTAAGGGGATTCAGTATGGCTACACCTTC. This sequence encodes CASKGIQYGYTF.

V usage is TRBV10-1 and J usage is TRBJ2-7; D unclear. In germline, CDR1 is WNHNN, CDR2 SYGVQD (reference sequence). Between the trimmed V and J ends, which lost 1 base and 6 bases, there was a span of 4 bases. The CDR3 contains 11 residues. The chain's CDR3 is CASSEWGEQYF. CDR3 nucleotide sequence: TGCGCCAGCAGTGAGTGGGGCGAGCAGTACTTC.

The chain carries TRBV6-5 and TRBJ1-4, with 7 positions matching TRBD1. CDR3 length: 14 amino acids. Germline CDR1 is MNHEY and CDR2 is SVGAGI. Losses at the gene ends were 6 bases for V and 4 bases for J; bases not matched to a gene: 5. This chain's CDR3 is CASSPGQINEKLFF. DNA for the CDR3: TGTGCCAGCAGCCCGGGACAGATTAATGAAAAACTGTTTTTT.

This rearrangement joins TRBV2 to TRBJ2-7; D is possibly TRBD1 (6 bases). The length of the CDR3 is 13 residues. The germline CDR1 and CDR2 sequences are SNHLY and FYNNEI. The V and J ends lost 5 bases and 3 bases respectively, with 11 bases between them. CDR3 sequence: CASSRNRDYEQYF. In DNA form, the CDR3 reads TGTGCCAGCAGTCGAAACAGGGACTACGAGCAGTACTTC.

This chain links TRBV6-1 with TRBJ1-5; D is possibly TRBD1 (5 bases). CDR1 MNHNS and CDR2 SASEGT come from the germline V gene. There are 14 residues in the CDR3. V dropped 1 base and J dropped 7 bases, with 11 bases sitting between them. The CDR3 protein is CASSEGDGGQPQHF. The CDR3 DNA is TGTGCCAGCAGTGAAGGGGACGGGGGACAGCCCCAGCATTTT.

This chain's CDR3 is CASSPPSGGGDTEAFF. CDR3 bases: TGTGCCAGCTCACCACCGTCAGGGGGAGGGGACACTGAAGCTTTCTTT. The J gene is TRBJ1-1, the V gene TRBV18; TRBD1 agrees at 7 bases. The CDR3 has 16 residues. Looked up from germline, CDR1 is KGHSH and CDR2 is LQKENI. Trimming removed 0 bases from V and 3 bases from J; junction bases left unmatched: 7.

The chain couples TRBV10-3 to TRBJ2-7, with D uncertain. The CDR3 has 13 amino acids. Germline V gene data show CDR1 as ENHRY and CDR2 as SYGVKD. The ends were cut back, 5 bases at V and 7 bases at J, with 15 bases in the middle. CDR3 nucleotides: TGTGCCATCAGTTCGACATCCTTGGGGGAGCAGTACTTC. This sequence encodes CAISSTSLGEQYF.

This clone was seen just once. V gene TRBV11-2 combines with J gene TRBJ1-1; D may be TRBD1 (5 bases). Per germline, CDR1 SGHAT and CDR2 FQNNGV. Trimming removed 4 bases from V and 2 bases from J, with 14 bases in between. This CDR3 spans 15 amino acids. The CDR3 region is CASSWGVGSNTEAFF. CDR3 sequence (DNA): TGTGCCAGCAGCTGGGGGGTAGGGTCTAACACTGAAGCTTTCTTT.

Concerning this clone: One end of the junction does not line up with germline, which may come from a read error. CDR3 loop: CAGSTDRSPLHF. Written as DNA, the CDR3 is TGTGCCGGCAGCACCGACAGGTCACCCCTCCACTTT. This sequence joins TRBV9 and TRBJ1-6, with a tentative D call TRBD1 (6 bases). This CDR3 is built from 12 residues. Germline lookup yields CDR1 SGDLS and CDR2 YYNGEE.

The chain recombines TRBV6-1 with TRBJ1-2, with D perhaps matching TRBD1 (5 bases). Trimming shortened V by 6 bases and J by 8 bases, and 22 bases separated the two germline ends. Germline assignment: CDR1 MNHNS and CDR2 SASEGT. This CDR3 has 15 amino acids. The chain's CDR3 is CASRRQGRAGDGYTF. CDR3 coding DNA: TGTGCCAGCAGGCGACAAGGCAGGGCGGGAGACGGCTACACCTTC.

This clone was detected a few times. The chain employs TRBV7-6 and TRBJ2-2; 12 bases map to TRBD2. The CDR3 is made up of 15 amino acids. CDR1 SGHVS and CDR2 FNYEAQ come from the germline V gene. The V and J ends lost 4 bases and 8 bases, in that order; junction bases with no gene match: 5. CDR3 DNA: TGTGCCAGCAGCTCCCCCGGGACTAGCGGGGGGGAGCTGTTTTTT. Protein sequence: CASSSPGTSGGELFF.

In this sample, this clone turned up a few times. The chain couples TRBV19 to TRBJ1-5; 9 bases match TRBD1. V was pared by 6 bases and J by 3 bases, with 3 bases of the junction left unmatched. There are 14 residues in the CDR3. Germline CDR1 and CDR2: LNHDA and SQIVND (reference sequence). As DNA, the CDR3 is TGTGCCAGTAGAGACAGGGGGAACAATCAGCCCCAGCATTTT. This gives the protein CASRDRGNNQPQHF.

The CDR3 DNA sequence: TGTGCCAGCAGCCCAGGTCCCGCCGAGCAGTACTTC. Translated, it gives CASSPGPAEQYF. The chain combines TRBV14 with TRBJ2-7, with D hard to call. This CDR3 has 12 residues. Trimming removed 4 bases at V and 6 bases at J, with 10 bases between. CDR1 is SGHDN, CDR2 FVKESK, per germline.

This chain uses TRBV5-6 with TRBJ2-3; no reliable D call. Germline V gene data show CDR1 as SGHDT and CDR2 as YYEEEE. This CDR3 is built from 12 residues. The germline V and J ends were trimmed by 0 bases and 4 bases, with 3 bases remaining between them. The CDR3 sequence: CASSLDADTQYF. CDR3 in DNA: TGTGCCAGCAGCTTGGATGCAGATACGCAGTATTTT.

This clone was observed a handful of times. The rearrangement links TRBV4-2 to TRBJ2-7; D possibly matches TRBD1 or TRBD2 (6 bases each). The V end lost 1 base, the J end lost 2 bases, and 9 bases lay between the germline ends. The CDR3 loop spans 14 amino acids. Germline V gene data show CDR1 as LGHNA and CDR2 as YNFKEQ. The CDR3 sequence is CASSQGGATYEQYF. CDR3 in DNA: TGTGCCAGCAGCCAAGGGGGGGCCACCTACGAGCAGTACTTC.